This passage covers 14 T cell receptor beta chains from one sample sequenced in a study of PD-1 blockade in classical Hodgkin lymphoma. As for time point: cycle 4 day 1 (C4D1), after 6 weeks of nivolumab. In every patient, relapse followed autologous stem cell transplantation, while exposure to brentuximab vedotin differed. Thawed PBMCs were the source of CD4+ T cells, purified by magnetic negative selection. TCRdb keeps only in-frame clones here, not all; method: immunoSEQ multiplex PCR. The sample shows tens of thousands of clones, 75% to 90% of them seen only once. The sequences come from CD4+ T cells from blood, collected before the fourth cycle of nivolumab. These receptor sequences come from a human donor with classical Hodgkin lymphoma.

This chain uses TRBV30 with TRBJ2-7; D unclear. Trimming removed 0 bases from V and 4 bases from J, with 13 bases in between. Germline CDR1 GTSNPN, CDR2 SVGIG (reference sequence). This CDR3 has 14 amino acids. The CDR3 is CAWSVTPTRYEQYF. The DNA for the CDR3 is TGTGCCTGGAGTGTAACCCCCACCCGGTACGAGCAGTACTTC.

CDR3 coding DNA: TGTGCCAGTAGTGCGATCGGGGCTCGGACTGAAGCTTTCTTT. It translates to CASSAIGARTEAFF. This sequence joins TRBV19 and TRBJ1-1; weak D call: TRBD1 (5 bases). Trimming removed 5 bases at V and 5 bases at J, with 15 bases between. CDR1 and CDR2 from the germline V gene are LNHDA and SQIVND (reference sequence). The length of the CDR3 is 14 residues.

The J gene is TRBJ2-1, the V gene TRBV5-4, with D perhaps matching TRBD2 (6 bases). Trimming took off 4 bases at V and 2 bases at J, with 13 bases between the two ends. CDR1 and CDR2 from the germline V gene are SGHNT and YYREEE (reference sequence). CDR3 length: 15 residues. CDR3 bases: TGTGCCAGCAGCCCGGACCAGCGGGCCTACAATGAGCAGTTCTTC. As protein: CASSPDQRAYNEQFF.

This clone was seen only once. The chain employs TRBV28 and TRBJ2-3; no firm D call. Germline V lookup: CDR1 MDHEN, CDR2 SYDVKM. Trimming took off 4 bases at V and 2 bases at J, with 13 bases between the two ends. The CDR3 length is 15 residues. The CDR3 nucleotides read TGTGCCAGCAGTTCCCCCCGGGTGCTCACAGATACGCAGTATTTT. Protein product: CASSSPRVLTDTQYF.

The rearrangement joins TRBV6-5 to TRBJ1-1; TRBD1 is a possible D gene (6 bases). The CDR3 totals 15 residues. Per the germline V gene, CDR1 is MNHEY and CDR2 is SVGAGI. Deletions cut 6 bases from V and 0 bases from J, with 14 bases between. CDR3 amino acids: CASSTDRRLNTEAFF. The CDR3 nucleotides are TGTGCCAGCAGCACAGACAGGCGGTTGAACACTGAAGCTTTCTTT.

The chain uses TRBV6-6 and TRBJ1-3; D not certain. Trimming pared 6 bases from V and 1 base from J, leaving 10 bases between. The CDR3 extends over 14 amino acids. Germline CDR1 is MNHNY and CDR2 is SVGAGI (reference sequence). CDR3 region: CASSPRSSGNTIYF. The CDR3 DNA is TGTGCCAGCAGCCCCCGGAGTTCTGGAAACACCATATATTTT.

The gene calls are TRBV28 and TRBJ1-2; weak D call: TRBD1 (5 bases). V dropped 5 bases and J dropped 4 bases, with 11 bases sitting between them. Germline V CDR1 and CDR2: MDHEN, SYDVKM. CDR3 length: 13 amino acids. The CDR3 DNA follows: TGTGCCAGCAGTCGACAGACGGGCTATGGCTACACCTTC. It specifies CASSRQTGYGYTF.

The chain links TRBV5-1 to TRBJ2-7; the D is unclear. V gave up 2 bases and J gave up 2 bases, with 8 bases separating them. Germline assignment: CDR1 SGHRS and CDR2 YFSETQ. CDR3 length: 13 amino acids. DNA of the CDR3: TGCGCCAGCAGCTTAACGAGCCCCTACGAGCAGTACTTC. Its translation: CASSLTSPYEQYF. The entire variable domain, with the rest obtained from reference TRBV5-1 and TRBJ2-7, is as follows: KAGVTQTPRYLIKTRGQQVTLSCSPISGHRSVSWYQQTPGQGLQFLFEYFSETQRNKGNFPGRFSGRQFSNSRSEMNVSTLELGDSALYLCASSLTSPYEQYFGPGTRLTVT.

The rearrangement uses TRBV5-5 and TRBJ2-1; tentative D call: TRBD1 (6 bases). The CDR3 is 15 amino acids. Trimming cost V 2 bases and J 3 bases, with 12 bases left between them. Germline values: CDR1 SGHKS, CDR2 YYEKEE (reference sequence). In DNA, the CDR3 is TGTGCCAGCAGCTTAGCAGGGGCCCTCTACAATGAGCAGTTCTTC. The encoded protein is CASSLAGALYNEQFF.

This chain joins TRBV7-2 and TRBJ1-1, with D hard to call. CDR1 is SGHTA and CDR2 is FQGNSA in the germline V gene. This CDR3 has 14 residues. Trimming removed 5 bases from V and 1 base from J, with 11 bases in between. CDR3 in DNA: TGTGCCAGCAGCCCCCAACCGGGGAACACTGAAGCTTTCTTT. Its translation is CASSPQPGNTEAFF.

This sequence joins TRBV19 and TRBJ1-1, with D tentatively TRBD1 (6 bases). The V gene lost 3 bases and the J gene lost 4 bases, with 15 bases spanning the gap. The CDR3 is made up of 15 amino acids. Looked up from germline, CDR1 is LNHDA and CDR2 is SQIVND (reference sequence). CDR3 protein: CASSMAKGGRTEAFF. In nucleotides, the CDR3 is TGTGCCAGTAGTATGGCCAAAGGGGGACGCACTGAAGCTTTCTTT.

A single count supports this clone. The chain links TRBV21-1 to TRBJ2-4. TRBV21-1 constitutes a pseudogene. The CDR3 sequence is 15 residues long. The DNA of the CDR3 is TGTGCCAGCAGCAAAGGGAACCTAGCCAAAAACATTCAGTACTTC. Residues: CASSKGNLAKNIQYF.

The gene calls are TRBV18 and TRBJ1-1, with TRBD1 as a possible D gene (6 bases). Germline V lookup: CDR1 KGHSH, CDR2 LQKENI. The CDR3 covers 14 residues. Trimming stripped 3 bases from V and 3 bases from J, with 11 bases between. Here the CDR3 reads CASSPRRGDTEAFF. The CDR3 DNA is TGTGCCAGCTCACCCCGGAGGGGGGACACTGAAGCTTTCTTT.

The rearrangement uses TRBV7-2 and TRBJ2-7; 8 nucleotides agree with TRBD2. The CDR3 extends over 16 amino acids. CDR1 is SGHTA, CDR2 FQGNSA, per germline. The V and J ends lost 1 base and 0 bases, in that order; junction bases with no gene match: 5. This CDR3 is CASSLEGGRSSYEQYF. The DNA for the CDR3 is TGTGCCAGCAGCTTAGAGGGCGGGAGGAGCTCCTACGAGCAGTACTTC.